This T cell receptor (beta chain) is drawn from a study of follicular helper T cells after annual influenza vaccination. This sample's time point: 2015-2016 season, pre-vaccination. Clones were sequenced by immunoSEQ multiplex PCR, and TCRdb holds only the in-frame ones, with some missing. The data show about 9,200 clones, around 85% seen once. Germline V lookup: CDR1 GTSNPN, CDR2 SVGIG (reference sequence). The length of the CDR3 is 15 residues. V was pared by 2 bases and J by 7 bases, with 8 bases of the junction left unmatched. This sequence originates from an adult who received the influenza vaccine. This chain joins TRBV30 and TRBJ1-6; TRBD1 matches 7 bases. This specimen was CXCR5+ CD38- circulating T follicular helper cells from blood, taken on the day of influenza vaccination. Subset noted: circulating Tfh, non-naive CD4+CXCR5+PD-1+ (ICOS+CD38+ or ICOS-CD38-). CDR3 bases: TGTGCCTGGAGTCGCCCTGGGACAGAAAATTCACCCCTCCACTTT. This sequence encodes CAWSRPGTENSPLHF. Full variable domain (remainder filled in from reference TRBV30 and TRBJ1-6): SQTIHQWPATLVQPVGSPLSLECTVEGTSNPNLYWYRQAAGRGLQLLFYSVGIGQISSEVPQNLSASRPQDRQFILSSKKLLLSDSGFYLCAWSRPGTENSPLHFGNGTRLTVT.